The source of this TCR beta chain is a study of molecular identifiers for immune sequencing clone quantification. Findings and limits, study-wide: In cases of identical TCR molecules sharing a barcode, highly expanded clone sizes could be underestimated.

In TCRdb, the PCR reads were re-called with MiXCR into one record per CDR3 protein. The table lists fewer than 350,000 distinct CDR3 sequences, roughly 24% of them singletons. Based on a CD8+CD4-CCR7+CD45RA+ profile, naive CD8 T cells were sorted. With regard to this clonotype: Its antigen is as yet unknown.

J gave up 6 bases and V 5 bases, and 8 bases lay outside the gene matches. Germline assignment: CDR1 MNHEY and CDR2 SMNVEV (reference sequence). CDR3 length equals 15 residues. The genes are TRBV27 and TRBJ2-3, with 10 bases matching TRBD2. This TCR derives from a human donor in good health. Some libraries in this study had Jurkat cell RNA spiked in. The specimen sequenced was naive CD8+ T cells from blood, with Jurkat cell RNA spiked in. As to subset: FACS-sorted CD8+CD4-CCR7+CD45RA+ naive T cells. The CDR3 protein is CASSPLSGGLDTQYF. The CDR3 nucleotides read TGTGCCAGCAGTCCACTTAGCGGGGGGCTTGATACGCAGTATTTT.